Given below is one TCR beta chain in context. Antigen specificity is unknown. Germline loops: CDR1 DFQATT, CDR2 SNEGSKA (reference sequence). The ends lost 1 base at V and 2 bases at J; junction bases unmatched: 16. The CDR3 is made up of 18 amino acids. A second PCR, run for about 7 to 11 cycles, used a sample-barcoded 5' primer plus a J-beta primer mix. From the 5' RACE reads, TCRdb called clonotypes with MiXCR, one entry per CDR3 protein. The repertoire holds roughly 1.7 million distinct CDR3 sequences, with 30% to 40% as singletons. The data originate from a study of blood T cells in healthy people across ages. Whole-study results and caveats: Estimated diversity that came from one million T cells was considered an underestimate.

Every donor contributed roughly 10 milliliters of peripheral blood by blood draw. The specimen sequenced was blood. The chain combines TRBV20-1 with TRBJ2-5; TRBD2 matches at 7 bases. The sequence came from a woman younger than 45 in good health. In DNA form, the CDR3 reads TGCAGTGCTAGAGTTGCGGACCCCGGACTAGATGGACAAGAGACCCAGTACTTC. This codes for CSARVADPGLDGQETQYF.